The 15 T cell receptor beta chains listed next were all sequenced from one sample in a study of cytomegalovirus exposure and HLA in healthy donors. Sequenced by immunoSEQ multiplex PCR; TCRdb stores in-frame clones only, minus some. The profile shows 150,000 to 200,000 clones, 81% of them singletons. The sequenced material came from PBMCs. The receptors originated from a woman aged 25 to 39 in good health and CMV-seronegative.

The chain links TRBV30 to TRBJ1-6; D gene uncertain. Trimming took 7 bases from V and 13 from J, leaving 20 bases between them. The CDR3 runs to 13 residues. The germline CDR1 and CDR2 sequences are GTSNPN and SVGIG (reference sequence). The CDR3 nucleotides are TGTGCCTCTGCCATGGCAGTATCCACCCCCCTCCACTTT. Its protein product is CASAMAVSTPLHF. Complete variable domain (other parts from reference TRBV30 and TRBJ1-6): SQTIHQWPATLVQPVGSPLSLECTVEGTSNPNLYWYRQAAGRGLQLLFYSVGIGQISSEVPQNLSASRPQDRQFILSSKKLLLSDSGFYLCASAMAVSTPLHFGNGTRLTVT.

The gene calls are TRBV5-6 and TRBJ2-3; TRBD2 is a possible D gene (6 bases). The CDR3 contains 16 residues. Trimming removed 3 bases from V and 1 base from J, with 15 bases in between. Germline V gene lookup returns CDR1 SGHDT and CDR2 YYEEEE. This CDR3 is CASSWRARTRTDTQYF. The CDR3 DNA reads TGTGCCAGCAGCTGGAGGGCCCGCACACGCACAGATACGCAGTATTTT.

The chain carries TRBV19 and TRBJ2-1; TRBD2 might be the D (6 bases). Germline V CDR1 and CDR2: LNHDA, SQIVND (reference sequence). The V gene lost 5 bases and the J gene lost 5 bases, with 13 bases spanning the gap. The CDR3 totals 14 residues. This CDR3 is CASSLAYIDNEQFF. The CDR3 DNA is TGTGCCAGTAGTCTAGCGTATATCGACAATGAGCAGTTCTTC. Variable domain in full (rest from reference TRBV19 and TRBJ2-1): DGGITQSPKYLFRKEGQNVTLSCEQNLNHDAMYWYRQDPGQGLRLIYYSQIVNDFQKGDIAEGYSVSREKKESFPLTVTSAQKNPTAFYLCASSLAYIDNEQFFGPGTRLTVL.

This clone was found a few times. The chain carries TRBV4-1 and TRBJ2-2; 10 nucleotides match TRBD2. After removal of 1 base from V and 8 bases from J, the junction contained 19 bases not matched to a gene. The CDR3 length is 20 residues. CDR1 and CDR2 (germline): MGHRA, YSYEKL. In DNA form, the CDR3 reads TGCGCCAGCAGCCAAGTCTTTGTGCCGGGACTAGCGACGACCGGGGGGGAGCTGTTTTTT. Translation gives CASSQVFVPGLATTGGELFF.

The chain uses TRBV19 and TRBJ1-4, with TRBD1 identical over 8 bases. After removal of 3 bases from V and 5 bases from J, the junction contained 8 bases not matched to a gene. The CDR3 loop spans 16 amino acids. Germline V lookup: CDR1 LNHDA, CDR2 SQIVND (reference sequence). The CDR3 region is CASSMGQVLGNEKLFF. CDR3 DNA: TGTGCCAGTAGTATGGGACAGGTTTTAGGGAATGAAAAACTGTTTTTT.

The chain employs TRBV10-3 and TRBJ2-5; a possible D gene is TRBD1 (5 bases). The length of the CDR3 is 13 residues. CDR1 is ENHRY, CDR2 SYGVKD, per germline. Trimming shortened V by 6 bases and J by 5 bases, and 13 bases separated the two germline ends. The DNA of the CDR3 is TGTGCCATCAGGGTTGGGGCAGGGGAGACCCAGTACTTC. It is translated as CAIRVGAGETQYF.

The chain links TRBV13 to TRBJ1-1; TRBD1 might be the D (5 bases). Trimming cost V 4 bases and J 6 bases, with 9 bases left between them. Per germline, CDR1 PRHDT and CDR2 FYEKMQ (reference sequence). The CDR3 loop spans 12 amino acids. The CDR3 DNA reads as TGTGCCAGCAGCTCTAGGACATCTGAAGCTTTCTTT. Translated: CASSSRTSEAFF.

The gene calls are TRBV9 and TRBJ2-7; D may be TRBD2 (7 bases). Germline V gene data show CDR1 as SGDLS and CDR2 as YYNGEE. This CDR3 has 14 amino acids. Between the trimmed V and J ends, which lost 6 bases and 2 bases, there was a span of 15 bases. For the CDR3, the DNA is TGTGCCAGCATCGGGGGGCTCCATACCTACGAGCAGTACTTC. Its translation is CASIGGLHTYEQYF. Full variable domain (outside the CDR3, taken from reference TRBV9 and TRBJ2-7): DSGVTQTPKHLITATGQRVTLRCSPRSGDLSVYWYQQSLDQGLQFLIQYYNGEERAKGNILERFSAQQFPDLHSELNLSSLELGDSALYFCASIGGLHTYEQYFGPGTRLTVT.

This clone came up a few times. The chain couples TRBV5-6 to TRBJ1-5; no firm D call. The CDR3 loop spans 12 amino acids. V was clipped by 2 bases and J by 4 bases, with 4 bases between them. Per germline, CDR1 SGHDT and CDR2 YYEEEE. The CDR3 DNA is TGTGCCAGCAGCTTTCTTAATCAGCCCCAGCATTTT. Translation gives CASSFLNQPQHF. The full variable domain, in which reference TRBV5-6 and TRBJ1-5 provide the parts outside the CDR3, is DAGVTQSPTHLIKTRGQQVTLRCSPKSGHDTVSWYQQALGQGPQFIFQYYEEEERQRGNFPDRFSGHQFPNYSSELNVNALLLGDSALYLCASSFLNQPQHFGDGTRLSIL.

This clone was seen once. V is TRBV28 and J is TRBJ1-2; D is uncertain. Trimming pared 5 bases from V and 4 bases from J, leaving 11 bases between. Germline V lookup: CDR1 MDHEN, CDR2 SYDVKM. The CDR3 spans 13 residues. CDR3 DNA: TGTGCCAGCAGTACGAAAAGCTTCTATGGCTACACCTTC. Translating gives CASSTKSFYGYTF.

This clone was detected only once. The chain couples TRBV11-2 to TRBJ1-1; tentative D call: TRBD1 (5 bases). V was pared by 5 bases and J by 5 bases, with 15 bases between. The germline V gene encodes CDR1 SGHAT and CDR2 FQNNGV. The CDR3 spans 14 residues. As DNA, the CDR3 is TGTGCCAGCAGCCTAAAAGGGGTGGTAACTGAAGCTTTCTTT. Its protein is CASSLKGVVTEAFF.

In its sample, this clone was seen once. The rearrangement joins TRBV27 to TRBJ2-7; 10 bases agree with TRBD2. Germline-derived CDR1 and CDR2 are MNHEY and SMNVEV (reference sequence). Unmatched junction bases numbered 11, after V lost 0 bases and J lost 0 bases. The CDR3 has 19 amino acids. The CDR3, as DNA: TGTGCCAGCAGTTTATCTGGCCTAGCGGGGGATCACCTCTCCTACGAGCAGTACTTC. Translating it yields CASSLSGLAGDHLSYEQYF.

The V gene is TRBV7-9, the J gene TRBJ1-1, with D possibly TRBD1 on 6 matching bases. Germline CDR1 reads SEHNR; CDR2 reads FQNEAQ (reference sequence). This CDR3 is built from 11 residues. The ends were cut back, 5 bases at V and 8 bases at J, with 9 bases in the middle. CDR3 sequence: CASSQGTEAFF. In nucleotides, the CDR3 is TGTGCCAGCAGCCAGGGGACCGAAGCTTTCTTT.

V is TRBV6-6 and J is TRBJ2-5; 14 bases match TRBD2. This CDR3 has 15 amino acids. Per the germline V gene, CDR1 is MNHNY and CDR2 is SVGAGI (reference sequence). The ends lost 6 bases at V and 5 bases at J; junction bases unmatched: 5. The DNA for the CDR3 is TGTGCCAGCAGGACTAGCGGGGGGGCCTTGGAGACCCAGTACTTC. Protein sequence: CASRTSGGALETQYF.

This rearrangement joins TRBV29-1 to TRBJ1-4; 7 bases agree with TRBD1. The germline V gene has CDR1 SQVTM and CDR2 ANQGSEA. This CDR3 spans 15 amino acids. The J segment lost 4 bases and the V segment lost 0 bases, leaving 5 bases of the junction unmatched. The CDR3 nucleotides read TGCAGCGTTGAAGAGGGCACAGGGGTTAATGAAAAACTGTTTTTT. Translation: CSVEEGTGVNEKLFF.